The 21 T cell receptor beta chains in this list originate from one sample, sequenced in a study of shared clonotypes between healthy human individuals. Sequencing was performed with immunoSEQ multiplex PCR; in TCRdb, only in-frame clones are kept and a portion is missing. The sample includes 1,500,000 or so clones, 98% of them seen just once. The sequenced sample was naive CD4+ T cells sorted from blood. The subset denotes: CD45RA+ positively selected. These receptors were collected from a man aged 30 to 45 in good health.

As to this clone: A junction end diverges from the germline sequence, so it may reflect a read error. The V call is TRBV15, the J call TRBJ2-3, with D perhaps assigned TRBD1 or TRBD2 (5 bases each). This CDR3 is built from 14 residues. The germline CDR1 and CDR2 sequences are LNHNV and YYDKDF (reference sequence). CDR3 loop: CATSGSLAGTLMVF. CDR3 in DNA: TGTGCCACCAGCGGGTCGCTGGCCGGGACCCTAATGGTTTTT.

Worth noting for this clone: At the DNA level, this CDR3 is encoded by other sequences in the same sample as well. The chain combines TRBV5-1 with TRBJ2-7; D might be TRBD2 (6 bases). The CDR3 has 14 amino acids. Per germline, CDR1 SGHRS and CDR2 YFSETQ. V was trimmed by 3 bases and J by 1 base, leaving 11 bases between them. The CDR3 protein is CASSSGTASYEQYF. In DNA form, the CDR3 reads TGCGCCAGCAGCTCCGGGACTGCGTCCTACGAGCAGTACTTC.

For the CDR3, the DNA is TGTGCCAGCAGCCCCACTAGCGGGAGATCTTCCGAGCAGTACTTC. The encoded protein is CASSPTSGRSSEQYF. V gene TRBV5-5 combines with J gene TRBJ2-7, with 11 positions matching TRBD2. The germline gives CDR1 SGHKS, CDR2 YYEKEE (reference sequence). V was clipped by 4 bases and J by 6 bases; unmatched bases: 9. This CDR3 region has 15 residues. Based on the CDR3 plus reference TRBV5-5 and TRBJ2-7, the full variable domain is DAGVTQSPTHLIKTRGQQVTLRCSPISGHKSVSWYQQVLGQGPQFIFQYYEKEERGRGNFPDRFSARQFPNYSSELNVNALLLGDSALYLCASSPTSGRSSEQYFGPGTRLTVT.

The CDR3 reads CASSQDGVQTQYF. In DNA, the CDR3 is TGTGCCAGCAGCCAAGATGGGGTACAGACCCAGTACTTC. This chain links TRBV14 with TRBJ2-5; D uncertain. The CDR3 totals 13 residues. V lost 0 bases, J lost 6 bases, and 8 bases lay in between. Germline lookup yields CDR1 SGHDN and CDR2 FVKESK.

V gene TRBV9 combines with J gene TRBJ2-5, with D hard to call. CDR1 and CDR2 from the germline V gene are SGDLS and YYNGEE. V was pared by 1 base and J by 3 bases, with 7 bases between. The CDR3 is 13 residues long. CDR3 amino acids: CASSVRAKETQYF. CDR3 coding DNA: TGTGCCAGCAGCGTAAGGGCAAAAGAGACCCAGTACTTC.

J is TRBJ2-7 and V is TRBV11-3; weak D call: TRBD2 (6 bases). Germline V gene lookup returns CDR1 SGHNT and CDR2 YENEEA. The CDR3 runs 16 residues. Trimming cost V 5 bases and J 3 bases, with 20 bases left between them. The CDR3 sequence is CASSPGGSGALYEQYF. In DNA form, the CDR3 reads TGTGCCAGCAGCCCAGGAGGTAGCGGAGCTCTCTACGAGCAGTACTTC.

The chain recombines TRBV28 with TRBJ2-7, with D hard to call. Germline V CDR1 and CDR2: MDHEN, SYDVKM. The germline V and J ends were trimmed by 6 bases and 3 bases, with 18 bases remaining between them. This CDR3 is built from 15 residues. The CDR3 DNA reads as TGTGCCAGCAGAAACTTTAGCCTCACGGACTACGAGCAGTACTTC. It encodes CASRNFSLTDYEQYF.

This chain uses TRBV28 with TRBJ1-5; D is perhaps TRBD1 (6 bases). CDR3 length: 14 amino acids. The germline V gene has CDR1 MDHEN and CDR2 SYDVKM. Trimming stripped 6 bases from V and 7 bases from J, with 16 bases between. The CDR3 is CASRLTGRGQPQHF. CDR3 DNA: TGTGCCAGCAGGCTTACAGGGAGAGGCCAGCCCCAGCATTTT.

J is TRBJ2-7 and V is TRBV6-5; 8 nucleotides agree with TRBD2. Unmatched junction bases numbered 4, after V lost 0 bases and J lost 3 bases. This CDR3 has 15 residues. Germline V gene lookup returns CDR1 MNHEY and CDR2 SVGAGI. The CDR3 region has the DNA TGTGCCAGCAGTTACTCTGGGACTAGTGACTACGAGCAGTACTTC. Translating it yields CASSYSGTSDYEQYF.

The gene calls are TRBV6-5 and TRBJ2-7, with D uncertain. The V gene's germline CDR1 is MNHEY and CDR2 SVGAGI. The CDR3 is 14 residues long. V lost 6 bases and J 6 bases, leaving 18 bases between the germline ends. CDR3 DNA sequence: TGTGCCAGCAGAACCCAGAGGCGTGCTGGCGAGCAGTACTTC. Translated, it gives CASRTQRRAGEQYF.

The chain recombines TRBV7-9 with TRBJ2-7, with D unclear. This CDR3 region has 14 residues. CDR1 and CDR2 from the germline V gene are SEHNR and FQNEAQ (reference sequence). Trimming took 5 bases from V and 3 from J, leaving 14 bases between them. Written as DNA, the CDR3 is TGTGCCAGCAGCAACCAGGCTGGCGTCTACGAGCAGTACTTC. Translated, it gives CASSNQAGVYEQYF. Full variable domain (missing parts from reference TRBV7-9 and TRBJ2-7): DTGVSQNPRHKITKRGQNVTFRCDPISEHNRLYWYRQTLGQGPEFLTYFQNEAQLEKSRLLSDRFSAERPKGSFSTLEIQRTEQGDSAMYLCASSNQAGVYEQYFGPGTRLTVT.

The genes are TRBV19 and TRBJ2-1; D is perhaps TRBD1 or TRBD2 (5 bases each). CDR1 is LNHDA, CDR2 SQIVND, per germline (reference sequence). The CDR3 sequence is 14 residues long. The ends were cut back, 4 bases at V and 5 bases at J, with 12 bases in the middle. The CDR3 DNA follows: TGTGCCAGTAGTACTTCGGGACGGAACAATGAGCAGTTCTTC. It is translated as CASSTSGRNNEQFF. The full variable domain, in which reference TRBV19 and TRBJ2-1 provide the parts outside the CDR3, is DGGITQSPKYLFRKEGQNVTLSCEQNLNHDAMYWYRQDPGQGLRLIYYSQIVNDFQKGDIAEGYSVSREKKESFPLTVTSAQKNPTAFYLCASSTSGRNNEQFFGPGTRLTVL.

V usage is TRBV28 and J usage is TRBJ2-1; a weak D match, TRBD2 (6 bases). The CDR3 has 13 amino acids. The V and J ends lost 6 bases and 4 bases respectively, with 10 bases between them. From germline, CDR1 is MDHEN and CDR2 SYDVKM. The CDR3 DNA sequence: TGTGCCAGCAGAGCGGGTGGGTACAATGAGCAGTTCTTC. This translates into CASRAGGYNEQFF.

This chain uses TRBV27 with TRBJ2-3; 10 bases match TRBD2. V trimming: 4 bases; J trimming: 1 base; junction bases outside the gene matches: 2. The CDR3 sequence is 15 residues long. The V gene's germline CDR1 is MNHEY and CDR2 SMNVEV (reference sequence). The CDR3 nucleotides read TGTGCCAGCAGTTGGGGGACTAGCGGCACAGATACGCAGTATTTT. It codes for CASSWGTSGTDTQYF.

A note on this clone: Distinct nucleotide sequences in the sample also encode this CDR3. The chain links TRBV30 to TRBJ2-7; D unresolved. The V gene lost 1 base and the J gene lost 3 bases, with 4 bases spanning the gap. Per the germline V gene, CDR1 is GTSNPN and CDR2 is SVGIG (reference sequence). This CDR3 has 11 amino acids. The CDR3 sequence is CAWSGGYEQYF. CDR3 nucleotides: TGTGCCTGGAGTGGGGGCTACGAGCAGTACTTC.

This chain connects TRBV29-1 to TRBJ1-1, with D possibly matching TRBD1 (6 bases). CDR3 length: 13 residues. V was trimmed by 8 bases and J by 4 bases, leaving 17 bases between them. The V gene's germline CDR1 is SQVTM and CDR2 ANQGSEA. The CDR3 loop reads CSLTIGGATEAFF. The CDR3 DNA reads TGCAGCCTCACGATTGGGGGGGCCACTGAAGCTTTCTTT.

This sequence joins TRBV10-1 and TRBJ2-7, with TRBD1 matching 9 bases. Germline V gives CDR1 WNHNN, CDR2 SYGVQD (reference sequence). J gave up 4 bases and V 5 bases, and 6 bases lay outside the gene matches. The CDR3 covers 14 residues. This CDR3 reads CASSLRDRVYEQYF. The CDR3 nucleotides are TGCGCCAGCAGTCTCCGGGACAGGGTGTACGAGCAGTACTTC.

The V call is TRBV2, the J call TRBJ2-7; maybe TRBD1 (6 bases). Trimming removed 10 bases at V and 0 bases at J, with 19 bases between. This CDR3 comprises 15 residues. Germline V gives CDR1 SNHLY, CDR2 FYNNEI. CDR3 region: CATALTGPSSYEQYF. The CDR3, as DNA: TGTGCCACCGCGCTTACAGGGCCCTCCTCCTACGAGCAGTACTTC.

The chain links TRBV9 to TRBJ1-2; a possible D gene is TRBD1 (6 bases). Trimming shortened V by 0 bases and J by 0 bases, and 12 bases separated the two germline ends. The germline gives CDR1 SGDLS, CDR2 YYNGEE. The CDR3 is 16 amino acids. The CDR3: CASSVEGGQTNYGYTF. CDR3 nucleotide sequence: TGTGCCAGCAGCGTAGAGGGGGGGCAAACTAACTATGGCTACACCTTC.

The V call is TRBV6-5, the J call TRBJ2-7; perhaps D is TRBD1 or TRBD2 (6 bases each). CDR1 MNHEY and CDR2 SVGAGI come from the germline V gene. This CDR3 comprises 13 residues. With 2 bases removed from V and 2 bases from J, the gap between germline ends came to 7 bases. The CDR3 loop reads CASSYRGPYEQYF. The CDR3 nucleotides are TGTGCCAGCAGTTACCGGGGGCCCTACGAGCAGTACTTC.

The chain employs TRBV5-1 and TRBJ1-4, with 10 nucleotides matching TRBD1. This CDR3 is built from 15 residues. CDR1 and CDR2 from the germline V gene are SGHRS and YFSETQ. V shed 5 bases and J 7 bases; nucleotides not matched to a gene: 8. CDR3 DNA sequence: TGCGCCAGCAGACGACAGACAGGGGGCAGTGAAAAACTGTTTTTT. Amino acids: CASRRQTGGSEKLFF.